This passage covers 10 T cell receptor beta chains from one sample sequenced in a study of cytomegalovirus exposure and HLA in healthy donors (dated by TCRdb to about 2017). Library generation was performed with the immunoSEQ multiplex PCR assay. For the multiplex PCR, a mixture combining 60 forward primers for TCR Vbeta segments and 13 reverse primers for TCR Jbeta segments was used. In its TCRdb copy, this immuneACCESS table keeps in-frame sequences only and misses some clones. Where compared with another copy, unresolved V genes explain less than half of these, and the others have no known cause. Here the sample has 100,000 to 150,000 clones; about 74% occur a single time. The ten top clones hold roughly 1% of the sample. The sequenced sample consisted of PBMCs. These receptors originate from an older woman in good health and CMV-seronegative.

This clone was found once. CDR3 sequence: CASSSEGIGSPLHF. The DNA of the CDR3 is TGTGCCAGTAGTTCGGAGGGGATAGGTTCACCCCTCCACTTT. The chain is built from TRBV19 and TRBJ1-6; possibly TRBD1 for D (5 bases). CDR3 size: 14 residues. Germline CDR1 LNHDA, CDR2 SQIVND (reference sequence). V shed 5 bases and J shed 9 bases, with 14 bases lying between them. Complete variable domain (other parts from reference TRBV19 and TRBJ1-6): DGGITQSPKYLFRKEGQNVTLSCEQNLNHDAMYWYRQDPGQGLRLIYYSQIVNDFQKGDIAEGYSVSREKKESFPLTVTSAQKNPTAFYLCASSSEGIGSPLHFGNGTRLTVT.

The chain joins TRBV5-6 to TRBJ2-2, with 10 bases fitting TRBD2. Losses at the gene ends were 4 bases for V and 6 bases for J; bases not matched to a gene: 6. The CDR3 extends over 15 amino acids. Germline V gives CDR1 SGHDT, CDR2 YYEEEE. The CDR3: CASSGAGGLAGELFF. CDR3 DNA: TGTGCCAGCAGCGGAGCGGGGGGGTTGGCCGGGGAGCTGTTTTTT.

In this sample, this clone turned up a few times. The chain employs TRBV5-1 and TRBJ2-3; 7 nucleotides align to TRBD2. The CDR3 contains 15 residues. Germline assignment: CDR1 SGHRS and CDR2 YFSETQ. Trimming took 4 bases from V and 4 from J; bases not matched to a gene: 9. The CDR3: CASSQGRAVADTQYF. The CDR3 coding sequence is TGCGCCAGCAGCCAAGGGAGGGCCGTGGCAGATACGCAGTATTTT.

The chain links TRBV28 to TRBJ2-2; 9 bases line up with TRBD2. Germline trimming cut 8 bases from V and 8 bases from J; bases unmatched to any gene: 15. The CDR3 consists of 16 residues. CDR1 MDHEN and CDR2 SYDVKM come from the germline V gene. CDR3 region: CASGKPGGRAAGELFF. The CDR3 nucleotides are TGTGCCAGCGGGAAACCTGGCGGGAGGGCCGCGGGGGAGCTGTTTTTT.

The CDR3 bases are TGTGCCAGCAGTTTAGGCCCAACCATTAATGAAAAACTGTTTTTT. This gives the protein CASSLGPTINEKLFF. The rearrangement uses TRBV27 and TRBJ1-4; D uncertain. Germline values: CDR1 MNHEY, CDR2 SMNVEV (reference sequence). V shed 2 bases and J shed 4 bases, with 11 bases lying between them. The CDR3 spans 15 residues.

This chain joins TRBV4-1 and TRBJ1-3; TRBD1 might be the D (5 bases). The germline CDR1 and CDR2 sequences are MGHRA and YSYEKL. CDR3 length equals 15 residues. V lost 3 bases, J lost 3 bases, and 12 bases lay in between. The CDR3 DNA follows: TGCGCCAGCAGCCACGGGACTGAGATTGGAAACACCATATATTTT. Its translation: CASSHGTEIGNTIYF.

The rearrangement joins TRBV28 to TRBJ2-1; TRBD1 might be the D (6 bases). V gave up 2 bases and J gave up 8 bases, with 13 bases separating them. In germline, CDR1 is MDHEN, CDR2 SYDVKM. This CDR3 is built from 14 residues. The CDR3 reads CASSLQGTPDEQFF. The CDR3 DNA sequence: TGTGCCAGCAGTTTACAGGGGACCCCAGATGAGCAGTTCTTC.

The sample holds a few counts of this clone. This chain connects TRBV6-5 to TRBJ2-7; no firm D call. Per germline, CDR1 MNHEY and CDR2 SVGAGI. Trimming took off 9 bases at V and 4 bases at J, with 19 bases between the two ends. This CDR3 is 14 amino acids long. The CDR3 bases are TGTGCCAGTGGGTCTTGGCAGGCCGGTTACGAGCAGTACTTC. Its translation: CASGSWQAGYEQYF.

This clone was recorded a few times. This sequence joins TRBV6-5 and TRBJ1-2; D uncertain. V was cut by 2 bases and J by 5 bases, with 6 bases left in between. This CDR3 is built from 12 residues. Germline CDR1 reads MNHEY; CDR2 reads SVGAGI. CDR3 region: CASSYNQYGYTF. CDR3 in DNA: TGTGCCAGCAGTTACAATCAGTATGGCTACACCTTC.

As DNA, the CDR3 is TGTGCCAGCAGCCAAGTTCGGTACCCCTCCGAGCAGTACTTC. It specifies CASSQVRYPSEQYF. The chain combines TRBV14 with TRBJ2-7; D not certain. Germline assignment: CDR1 SGHDN and CDR2 FVKESK. The CDR3 extends over 14 amino acids. Trimming took off 1 base at V and 6 bases at J, with 13 bases between the two ends.